One sample yielded the 30 T cell receptor beta chains listed below, sequenced in a study of OX40 agonist ivuxolimab in advanced cancers. Here immunoSEQ multiplex PCR was the method, and the copy in TCRdb shows in-frame clones only, minus some. The table shows approximately 37,000 clones, with approximately 83% occurring only once. Sample: CD4+ or CD8+ T cells sorted from blood, taken in a trial of the OX40 agonist ivuxolimab. These receptors all come from an adult with an advanced solid tumor such as melanoma, head and neck, liver or kidney cancer.

This clone was seen at least ten times. The chain joins TRBV6-4 to TRBJ1-2; no clear D. Germline CDR1 and CDR2: MRHNA and SNTAGT. CDR3 length equals 14 residues. Trimming stripped 10 bases from V and 2 bases from J, with 17 bases between. Here the CDR3 reads CANSRETVNYGYTF. DNA for the CDR3: TGTGCCAACAGCCGGGAAACAGTCAACTATGGCTACACCTTC.

V usage is TRBV13 and J usage is TRBJ2-5; 10 bases are shared with TRBD2. The CDR3 is 16 residues long. Trimming cost V 2 bases and J 0 bases; bases outside gene matches: 3. Germline assignment: CDR1 PRHDT and CDR2 FYEKMQ (reference sequence). The CDR3 sequence is CASSLRLAGDQETQYF. CDR3 sequence (DNA): TGTGCCAGCAGCTTACGCCTAGCGGGGGACCAAGAGACCCAGTACTTC.

V is TRBV7-9 and J is TRBJ2-3; D gene uncertain. The CDR3 runs to 13 residues. CDR1 is SEHNR and CDR2 is FQNEAQ in the germline V gene (reference sequence). V was pared by 5 bases and J by 2 bases, with 8 bases between. The chain's CDR3 is CASSRTDTDTQYF. The DNA for the CDR3 is TGTGCCAGCAGCCGTACTGACACAGATACGCAGTATTTT.

This sequence joins TRBV6-1 and TRBJ1-1; D gene uncertain. Germline V gene lookup returns CDR1 MNHNS and CDR2 SASEGT. The CDR3 consists of 13 residues. Between the trimmed V and J ends, which lost 7 bases and 1 base, there was a span of 10 bases. The CDR3 loop reads CASNLAENTEAFF. In nucleotides, the CDR3 is TGTGCCAGCAACTTGGCTGAGAACACTGAAGCTTTCTTT.

By proportion, this clone is medium-sized (0.01 to 0.1%). This sample includes further DNA sequences coding for the same CDR3. The chain joins TRBV19 to TRBJ1-2; possibly TRBD1 for D (6 bases). V gave up 4 bases and J gave up 6 bases, with 9 bases separating them. The CDR3 consists of 12 residues. Germline lookup yields CDR1 LNHDA and CDR2 SQIVND (reference sequence). The chain's CDR3 is CASSTGANGYTF. The CDR3 nucleotides read TGTGCCAGTAGTACGGGGGCCAATGGCTACACCTTC. Supplemented by reference TRBV19 and TRBJ1-2, the full variable domain reads DGGITQSPKYLFRKEGQNVTLSCEQNLNHDAMYWYRQDPGQGLRLIYYSQIVNDFQKGDIAEGYSVSREKKESFPLTVTSAQKNPTAFYLCASSTGANGYTFGSGTRLTVV.

The rearrangement uses TRBV11-3 and TRBJ1-1; perhaps TRBD1 as D (6 bases). Trimming stripped 2 bases from V and 1 base from J, with 8 bases between. The germline V gene encodes CDR1 SGHNT and CDR2 YENEEA. The CDR3 sequence is 14 residues long. The CDR3 reads CASSLSGANTEAFF. The CDR3 DNA reads TGTGCCAGCAGCTTATCAGGGGCGAACACTGAAGCTTTCTTT.

The V call is TRBV4-1, the J call TRBJ2-7; unclear D gene. The CDR3 contains 15 residues. Germline loops: CDR1 MGHRA, CDR2 YSYEKL. V lost 1 base and J 0 bases, leaving 10 bases between the germline ends. CDR3 DNA: TGCGCCAGCAGCCAAGTTCTGGGAAGCTCCTACGAGCAGTACTTC. It is translated as CASSQVLGSSYEQYF.

The V and J genes are TRBV11-1 and TRBJ2-1; D is unclear. Germline V gives CDR1 SGHAT, CDR2 FQDESV (reference sequence). The CDR3 sequence is 12 residues long. V was trimmed by 6 bases and J by 7 bases, leaving 10 bases between them. The CDR3 spells CASSEVVNEQFF. Here the CDR3 DNA reads TGTGCCAGCAGTGAGGTTGTGAATGAGCAGTTCTTC.

V usage is TRBV25-1 and J usage is TRBJ2-5; D is perhaps TRBD1 or TRBD2 (5 bases each). In germline, CDR1 is MGHDK, CDR2 SYGVNS. Trimming pared 3 bases from V and 5 bases from J, leaving 25 bases between. The CDR3 covers 18 residues. The CDR3 nucleotides are TGTGCCAGCAGTGACGGGACCCCGGGTATCCCTCCGGCGGAGACCCAGTACTTC. As protein: CASSDGTPGIPPAETQYF.

The V gene is TRBV5-1, the J gene TRBJ2-7; no firm D call. V was pared by 4 bases and J by 3 bases, with 11 bases between. Per germline, CDR1 SGHRS and CDR2 YFSETQ. The CDR3 runs 13 residues. This CDR3 reads CASSLNLYYEQYF. The CDR3 nucleotides are TGCGCCAGCAGCCTCAACCTTTACTACGAGCAGTACTTC.

J is TRBJ1-4 and V is TRBV10-3; the D is unclear. Germline V CDR1 and CDR2: ENHRY, SYGVKD. V was cut by 10 bases and J by 1 base, with 16 bases left in between. The CDR3 is made up of 15 amino acids. This CDR3 reads CASAPALGTNEKLFF. The CDR3 bases are TGTGCCAGCGCCCCCGCCCTGGGAACTAATGAAAAACTGTTTTTT.

Only a few counts were recorded for this clone. V gene TRBV6-1 combines with J gene TRBJ2-7; D is uncertain. This CDR3 is built from 13 residues. Germline V gives CDR1 MNHNS, CDR2 SASEGT. Trimming took off 8 bases at V and 5 bases at J, with 16 bases between the two ends. CDR3 DNA: TGTGCCAGCGGAGTCATTAACAAAAACGAGCAGTACTTC. This translates into CASGVINKNEQYF.

V usage is TRBV27 and J usage is TRBJ2-3, with TRBD1 as a possible D gene (5 bases). Germline CDR1 reads MNHEY; CDR2 reads SMNVEV (reference sequence). Trimming removed 3 bases from V and 5 bases from J, with 9 bases in between. The CDR3 has 13 amino acids. CDR3 amino acids: CASSFQGRDTQYF. CDR3 sequence (DNA): TGTGCCAGCAGTTTTCAGGGAAGAGATACGCAGTATTTT.

This chain connects TRBV7-3 to TRBJ2-1; no reliable D call. The germline CDR1 and CDR2 sequences are SGHTA and FQGTGA. The length of the CDR3 is 10 residues. With 5 bases removed from V and 6 bases from J, the gap between germline ends came to 2 bases. The CDR3 sequence: CASSRNEQFF. The CDR3 DNA sequence: TGTGCCAGCAGCCGCAATGAGCAGTTCTTC. Full variable domain (remainder filled in from reference TRBV7-3 and TRBJ2-1): GAGVSQTPSNKVTEKGKYVELRCDPISGHTALYWYRQSLGQGPEFLIYFQGTGAADDSGLPNDRFFAVRPEGSVSTLKIQRTERGDSAVYLCASSRNEQFFGPGTRLTVL.

The genes are TRBV9 and TRBJ2-7, with 9 bases identical to TRBD1. Germline V gene sequence: CDR1 SGDLS, CDR2 YYNGEE. The V and J ends lost 4 bases and 3 bases, in that order; junction bases with no gene match: 8. This CDR3 contains 15 residues. The CDR3 region is CASSPGTGRVYEQYF. In nucleotides, the CDR3 is TGTGCCAGCAGCCCAGGGACAGGGAGAGTCTACGAGCAGTACTTC.

The rearrangement joins TRBV5-4 to TRBJ2-1; perhaps TRBD1 as D (5 bases). Germline lookup yields CDR1 SGHNT and CDR2 YYREEE (reference sequence). There are 12 residues in the CDR3. The ends were cut back, 1 base at V and 8 bases at J, with 7 bases in the middle. DNA of the CDR3: TGTGCCAGCAGCTTGTGGGGCGATGAGCAGTTCTTC. This translates into CASSLWGDEQFF.

This rearrangement joins TRBV5-8 to TRBJ2-1; 7 positions agree with TRBD1. V gave up 4 bases and J gave up 0 bases; unmatched junction bases: 4. Germline assignment: CDR1 SGHTS and CDR2 YDEGEE. The CDR3 length is 15 residues. The CDR3 here is CASSPGTASYNEQFF. The CDR3 bases are TGTGCCAGCAGCCCCGGGACAGCCTCCTACAATGAGCAGTTCTTC.

This clone was recorded only once. The chain combines TRBV7-6 with TRBJ1-5; 8 bases map to TRBD1. Germline values: CDR1 SGHVS, CDR2 FNYEAQ. With 5 bases clipped from V and 4 bases from J, the junction kept 10 bases outside the gene matches. The CDR3 spans 16 residues. CDR3 bases: TGTGCCAGCAGCCCCGGACAGGGAGGTCAGAATCAGCCCCAGCATTTT. Protein: CASSPGQGGQNQPQHF.

J is TRBJ1-2 and V is TRBV28, with 8 nucleotides matching TRBD1. The CDR3 has 13 residues. The junction had 5 bases not matched to a gene; V was cut back by 6 bases and J by 5 bases. The germline gives CDR1 MDHEN, CDR2 SYDVKM. The DNA for the CDR3 is TGTGCCAGCAGAACGGACAGGGAGTATGGCTACACCTTC. It translates to CASRTDREYGYTF.

The chain joins TRBV7-2 to TRBJ2-3, with TRBD2 matching 9 bases. Germline assignment: CDR1 SGHTA and CDR2 FQGNSA. J lost 4 bases, V lost 5 bases, and 10 bases had no gene match. CDR3 length: 16 residues. CDR3 amino acids: CASSRGIAGAADTQYF. DNA of the CDR3: TGTGCCAGCAGCCGGGGGATAGCGGGAGCGGCAGATACGCAGTATTTT.

The CDR3 spells CASSFGGGLMYNEQFF. For the CDR3, the DNA is TGTGCCAGCAGCTTTGGCGGGGGGCTTATGTACAATGAGCAGTTCTTC. The chain couples TRBV7-3 to TRBJ2-1; 8 bases fit TRBD2. Per the germline V gene, CDR1 is SGHTA and CDR2 is FQGTGA. The CDR3 contains 16 residues. The V and J ends lost 3 bases and 4 bases, in that order; junction bases with no gene match: 8.

The chain links TRBV4-1 to TRBJ2-3; the match to TRBD2 covers 7 bases. The ends lost 1 base at V and 4 bases at J; junction bases unmatched: 11. The V gene's germline CDR1 is MGHRA and CDR2 YSYEKL. The CDR3 totals 17 residues. The CDR3 nucleotides are TGCGCCAGCAGCCAAGCCCCCAGCGGGATTGGGGCAGATACGCAGTATTTT. Its protein product is CASSQAPSGIGADTQYF.

This chain connects TRBV27 to TRBJ2-1; 14 nucleotides line up with TRBD2. V shed 8 bases, J shed 15 bases, and the junction held 6 bases outside the gene matches. CDR1 is MNHEY, CDR2 SMNVEV, per germline (reference sequence). The CDR3 contains 12 residues. DNA for the CDR3: TGTGCCAGCCTAGGGACTAGCGGGAGTTGGTTCTTC. It yields the protein CASLGTSGSWFF.

V usage is TRBV6-5 and J usage is TRBJ2-7, with a possible D match to TRBD2 (5 bases). The CDR3 length is 13 residues. The ends were cut back, 3 bases at V and 3 bases at J, with 9 bases in the middle. Germline-derived CDR1 and CDR2 are MNHEY and SVGAGI. CDR3 sequence (DNA): TGTGCCAGCAGTTATGCCCGGGGCTACGAGCAGTACTTC. Residues: CASSYARGYEQYF.

As to this clone: Within the sample, other DNA sequences also encode this same CDR3. The V gene is TRBV19, the J gene TRBJ2-7; D uncertain. Germline V gene data show CDR1 as LNHDA and CDR2 as SQIVND (reference sequence). Trimming took off 4 bases at V and 1 base at J, with 8 bases between the two ends. This CDR3 has 13 amino acids. The CDR3 here is CASSSDGSYEQYF. The DNA for the CDR3 is TGTGCCAGTAGTAGCGACGGATCCTACGAGCAGTACTTC.

This clone was observed a few times. V and J are TRBV19 and TRBJ2-2; the match to TRBD2 covers 12 bases. The V segment lost 5 bases and the J segment 4 bases; nucleotides outside the gene matches: 8. Germline lookup yields CDR1 LNHDA and CDR2 SQIVND (reference sequence). There are 17 residues in the CDR3. This CDR3 is CASSASGRALGTGELFF. The CDR3 DNA reads TGTGCCAGTAGTGCTAGCGGGAGGGCCCTCGGCACCGGGGAGCTGTTTTTT.

The rearrangement uses TRBV27 and TRBJ1-6; the match to TRBD1 covers 10 bases. The CDR3 runs 15 residues. V was pared by 0 bases and J by 8 bases, with 1 base of the junction left unmatched. Germline V gene data show CDR1 as MNHEY and CDR2 as SMNVEV (reference sequence). The CDR3 DNA reads TGTGCCAGCAGTTTATCCGGGACAGGGGATTCACCCCTCCACTTT. Residues: CASSLSGTGDSPLHF.

This clone was detected a few times. CDR3 bases: TGTGCCAGCTCAGCCGCAGGCGTCCACCCCCAAGAGACCCAGTACTTC. This gives the protein CASSAAGVHPQETQYF. The V gene is TRBV18, the J gene TRBJ2-5; D is undetermined. The CDR3 contains 16 residues. V lost 5 bases to trimming and J lost 1 base, with 17 bases between them. CDR1 and CDR2 from the germline V gene are KGHSH and LQKENI. The full variable domain, completed using reference TRBV18 and TRBJ2-5, is NAGVMQNPRHLVRRRGQEARLRCSPMKGHSHVYWYRQLPEEGLKFMVYLQKENIIDESGMPKERFSAEFPKEGPSILRIQQVVRGDSAAYFCASSAAGVHPQETQYFGPGTRLLVL.

The chain links TRBV7-3 to TRBJ2-1, with D unclear. Trimming took 2 bases from V and 8 from J, leaving 4 bases between them. Germline V gives CDR1 SGHTA, CDR2 FQGTGA. This CDR3 is 11 amino acids long. CDR3 nucleotides: TGTGCCAGCAGCTTAGGTCATGAGCAGTTCTTC. This codes for CASSLGHEQFF.

The chain joins TRBV19 to TRBJ1-5; a possible D gene is TRBD1 (5 bases). This CDR3 has 16 amino acids. V was cut by 10 bases and J by 0 bases, with 19 bases left in between. CDR1 and CDR2 (germline): LNHDA, SQIVND (reference sequence). The CDR3 protein is CATGDRTGVSNQPQHF. CDR3 DNA: TGTGCCACCGGAGATCGAACAGGTGTTAGCAATCAGCCCCAGCATTTT.